This T cell receptor beta chain was captured in a study of long-term antiretroviral therapy in people with HIV. General observations from the study: CDR3 lengths in HIV samples spanned a narrower range than controls. ART preceded a rise in diversity that nonetheless stayed lower than in transplant donor controls. At every time point, clones expanded before ART dominated the repertoire.

A note on this clone: The antigen is undetermined.

Survey-level immunoSEQ v3.0 assays were run. Produced via immunoSEQ multiplex PCR; TCRdb's table is partial and in-frame only. The table includes under 30,000 clones, almost 95% detected once. The CDR3 runs 13 residues. V lost 8 bases and J lost 7; bases outside the gene matches: 3. The V gene's germline CDR1 is MNHEY and CDR2 SVGAGI. Clinicians in the United States treated all participants with HIV. Specimen: unsorted PBMCs, collected roughly 7.1 years after starting antiretroviral therapy. The chain links TRBV6-5 to TRBJ1-6, with TRBD1 identical over 9 bases. The clonotype was recovered from a man in his fifties with HIV. CDR3: CASRDRVNSPLHF. In DNA form, the CDR3 reads TGTGCCAGCCGGGACAGGGTAAATTCACCCCTCCACTTT.